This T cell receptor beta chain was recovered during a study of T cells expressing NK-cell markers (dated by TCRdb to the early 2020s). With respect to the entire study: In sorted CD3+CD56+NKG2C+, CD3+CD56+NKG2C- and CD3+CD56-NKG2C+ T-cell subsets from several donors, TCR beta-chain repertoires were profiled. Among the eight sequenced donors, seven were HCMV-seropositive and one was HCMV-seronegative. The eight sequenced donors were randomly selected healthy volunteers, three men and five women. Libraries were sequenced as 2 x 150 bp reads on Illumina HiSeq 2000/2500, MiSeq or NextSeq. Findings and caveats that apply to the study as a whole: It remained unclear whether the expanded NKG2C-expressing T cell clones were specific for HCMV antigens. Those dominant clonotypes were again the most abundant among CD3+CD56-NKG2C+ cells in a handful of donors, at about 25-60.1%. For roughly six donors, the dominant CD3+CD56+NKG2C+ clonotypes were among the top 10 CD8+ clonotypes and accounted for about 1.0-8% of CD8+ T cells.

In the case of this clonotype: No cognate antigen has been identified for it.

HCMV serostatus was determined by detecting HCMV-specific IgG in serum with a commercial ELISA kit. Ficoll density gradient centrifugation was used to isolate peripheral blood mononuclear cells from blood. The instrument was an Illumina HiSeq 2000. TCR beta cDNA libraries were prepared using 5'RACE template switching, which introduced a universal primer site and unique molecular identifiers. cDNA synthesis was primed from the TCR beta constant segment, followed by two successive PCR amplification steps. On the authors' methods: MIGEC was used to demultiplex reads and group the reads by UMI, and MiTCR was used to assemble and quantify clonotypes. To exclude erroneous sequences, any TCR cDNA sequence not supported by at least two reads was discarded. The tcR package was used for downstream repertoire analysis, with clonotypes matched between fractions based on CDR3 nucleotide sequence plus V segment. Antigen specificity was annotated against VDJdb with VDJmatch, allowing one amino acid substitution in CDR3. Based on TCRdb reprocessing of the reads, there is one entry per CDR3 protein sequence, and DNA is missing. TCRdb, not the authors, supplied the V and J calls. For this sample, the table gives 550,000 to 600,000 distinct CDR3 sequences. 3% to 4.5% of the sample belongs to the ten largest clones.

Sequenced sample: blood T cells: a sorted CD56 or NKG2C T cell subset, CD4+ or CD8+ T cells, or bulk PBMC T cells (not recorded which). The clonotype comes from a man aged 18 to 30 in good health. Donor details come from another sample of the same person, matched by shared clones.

CDR3 loop: CAWSILGDTQYF. The rearrangement joined TRBV30 to TRBJ2-3. Including the terminal cysteine and phenylalanine, the CDR3 comprises 12 residues. No DNA appears here. The germline V gene (reference sequence) supplies CDR1 GTSNPN and CDR2 SVGIG. Here the CDR3 is joined to the reference TRBV30 and TRBJ2-3 genes, and the full variable domain is: SQTIHQWPATLVQPVGSPLSLECTVEGTSNPNLYWYRQAAGRGLQLLFYSVGIGQISSEVPQNLSASRPQDRQFILSSKKLLLSDSGFYLCAWSILGDTQYFGPGTRLTVL.